The present T cell receptor delta chain was sequenced within a study of gamma-delta T cells after stem cell transplantation. CDR1 is TVYSNPD, CDR2 GDNSRS, per germline (reference sequence). The CDR3 loop spans 13 amino acids. V lost 5 bases to trimming and J lost 10 bases, with 23 bases between them. This clone ranks as medium-sized. TCRdb processed the RT-PCR reads again with the CATT caller. Of around 1,300 delta-chain clones detected, 3% to 4% appear once; the ten largest clones hold around an eighth. The chain combines TRDV3 with TRDJ1; D tentatively reads TRDD2 or TRDD3 (5 bases each). This TCR was sampled from a human donor. It is not recorded whose cells these are; they may come from a transplant donor. Specimen: gamma-delta T cells. CDR3 residues: CAITWGLLPRLIF. In DNA, the CDR3 is TGTGCCATAACGTGGGGCCTACTCCCGAGACTCATCTTT.